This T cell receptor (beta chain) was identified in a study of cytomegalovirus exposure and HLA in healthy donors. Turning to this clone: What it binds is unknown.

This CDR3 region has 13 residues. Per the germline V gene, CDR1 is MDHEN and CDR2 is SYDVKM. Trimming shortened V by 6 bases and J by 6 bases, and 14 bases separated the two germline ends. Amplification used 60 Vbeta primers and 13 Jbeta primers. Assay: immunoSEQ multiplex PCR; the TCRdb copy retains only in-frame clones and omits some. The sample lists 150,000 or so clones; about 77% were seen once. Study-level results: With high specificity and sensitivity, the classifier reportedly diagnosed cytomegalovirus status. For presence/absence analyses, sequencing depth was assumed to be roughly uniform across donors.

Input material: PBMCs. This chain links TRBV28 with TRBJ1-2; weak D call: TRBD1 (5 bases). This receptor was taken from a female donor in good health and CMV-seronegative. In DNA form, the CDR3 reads TGTGCCAGCAGGGTAGCCAGGGCCCATGGCTACACCTTC. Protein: CASRVARAHGYTF.